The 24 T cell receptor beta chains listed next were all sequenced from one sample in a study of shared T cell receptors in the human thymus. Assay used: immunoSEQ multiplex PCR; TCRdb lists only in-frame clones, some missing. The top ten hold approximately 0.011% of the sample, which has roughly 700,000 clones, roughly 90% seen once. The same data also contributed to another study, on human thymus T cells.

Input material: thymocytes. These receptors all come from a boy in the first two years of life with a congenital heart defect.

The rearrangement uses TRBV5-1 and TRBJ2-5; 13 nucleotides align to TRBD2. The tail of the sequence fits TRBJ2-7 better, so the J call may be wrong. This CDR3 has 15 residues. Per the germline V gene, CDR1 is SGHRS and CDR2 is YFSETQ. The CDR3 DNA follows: TGCGCCAGCAGCTACCGACTAGCGGGAGGCTACGAGCAGTACTTC. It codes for CASSYRLAGGYEQYF.

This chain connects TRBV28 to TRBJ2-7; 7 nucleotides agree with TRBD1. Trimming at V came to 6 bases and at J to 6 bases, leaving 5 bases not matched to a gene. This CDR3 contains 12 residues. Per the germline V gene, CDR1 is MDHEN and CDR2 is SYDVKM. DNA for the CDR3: TGTGCCAGCAGATCGACAGGGCTCGAGCAGTACTTC. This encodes CASRSTGLEQYF.

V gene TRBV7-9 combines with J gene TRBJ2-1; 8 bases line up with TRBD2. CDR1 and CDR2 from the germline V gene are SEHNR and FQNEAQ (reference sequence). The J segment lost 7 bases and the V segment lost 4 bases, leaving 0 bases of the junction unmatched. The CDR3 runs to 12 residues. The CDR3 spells CASSSGGNEQFF. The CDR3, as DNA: TGTGCCAGCAGCTCGGGGGGGAATGAGCAGTTCTTC.

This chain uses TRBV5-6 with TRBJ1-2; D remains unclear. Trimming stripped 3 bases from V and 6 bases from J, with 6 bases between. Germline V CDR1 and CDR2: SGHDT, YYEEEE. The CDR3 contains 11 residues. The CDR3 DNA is TGTGCCAGCAGCTCGACTCATGGCTACACCTTC. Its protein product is CASSSTHGYTF.

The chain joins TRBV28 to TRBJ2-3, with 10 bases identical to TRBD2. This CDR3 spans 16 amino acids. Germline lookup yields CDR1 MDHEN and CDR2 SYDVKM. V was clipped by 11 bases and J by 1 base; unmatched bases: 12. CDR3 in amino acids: CAAKVSSGRGTDTQYF. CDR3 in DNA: TGTGCCGCCAAGGTTTCTAGCGGGAGAGGCACAGATACGCAGTATTTT. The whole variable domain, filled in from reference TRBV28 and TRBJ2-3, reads DVKVTQSSRYLVKRTGEKVFLECVQDMDHENMFWYRQDPGLGLRLIYFSYDVKMKEKGDIPEGYSVSREKKERFSLILESASTNQTSMYLCAAKVSSGRGTDTQYFGPGTRLTVL.

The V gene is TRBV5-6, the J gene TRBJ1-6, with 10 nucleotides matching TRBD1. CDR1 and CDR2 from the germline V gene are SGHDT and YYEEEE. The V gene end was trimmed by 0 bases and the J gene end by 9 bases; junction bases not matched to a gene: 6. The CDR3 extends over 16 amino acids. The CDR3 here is CASSLGDRGSSSPLHF. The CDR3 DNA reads TGTGCCAGCAGCTTGGGGGACAGGGGCTCCAGTTCACCCCTCCACTTT.

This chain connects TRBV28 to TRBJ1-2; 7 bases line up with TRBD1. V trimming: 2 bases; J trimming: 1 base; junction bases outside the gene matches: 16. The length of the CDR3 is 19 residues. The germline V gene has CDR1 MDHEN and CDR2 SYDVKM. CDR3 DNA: TGTGCCAGCAGTTTACTTAACCAAAACCAGACAGGGTTTAACTATGGCTACACCTTC. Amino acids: CASSLLNQNQTGFNYGYTF.

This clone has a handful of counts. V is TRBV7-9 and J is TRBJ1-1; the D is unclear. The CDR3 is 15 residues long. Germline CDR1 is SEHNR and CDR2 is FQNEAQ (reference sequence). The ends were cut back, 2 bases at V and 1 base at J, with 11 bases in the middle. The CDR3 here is CASSLPQQENTEAFF. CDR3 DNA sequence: TGTGCCAGCAGCTTACCCCAGCAGGAGAACACTGAAGCTTTCTTT.

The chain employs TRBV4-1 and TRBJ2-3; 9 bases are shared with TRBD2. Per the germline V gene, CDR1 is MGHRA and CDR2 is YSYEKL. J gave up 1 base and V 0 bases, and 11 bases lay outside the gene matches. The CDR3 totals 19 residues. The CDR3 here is CASSQEGRPTSGRTDTQYF. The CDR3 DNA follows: TGCGCCAGCAGCCAAGAGGGGCGGCCGACTAGCGGACGCACAGATACGCAGTATTTT.

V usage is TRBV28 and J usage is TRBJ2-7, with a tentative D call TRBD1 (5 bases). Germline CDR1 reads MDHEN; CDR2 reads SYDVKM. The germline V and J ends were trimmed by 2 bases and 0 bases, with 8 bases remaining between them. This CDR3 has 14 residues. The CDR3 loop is CASSLDSTSYEQYF. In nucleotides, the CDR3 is TGTGCCAGCAGTTTAGACAGTACCTCCTACGAGCAGTACTTC. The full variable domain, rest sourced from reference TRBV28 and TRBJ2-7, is DVKVTQSSRYLVKRTGEKVFLECVQDMDHENMFWYRQDPGLGLRLIYFSYDVKMKEKGDIPEGYSVSREKKERFSLILESASTNQTSMYLCASSLDSTSYEQYFGPGTRLTVT.

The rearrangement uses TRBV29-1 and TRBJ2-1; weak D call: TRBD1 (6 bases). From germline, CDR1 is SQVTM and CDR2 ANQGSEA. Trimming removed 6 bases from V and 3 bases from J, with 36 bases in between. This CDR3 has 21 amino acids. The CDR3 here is CSVGPPSTMLLGGKNYNEQFF. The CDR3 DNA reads TGCAGCGTAGGACCACCTAGTACGATGCTATTAGGGGGAAAGAACTACAATGAGCAGTTCTTC.

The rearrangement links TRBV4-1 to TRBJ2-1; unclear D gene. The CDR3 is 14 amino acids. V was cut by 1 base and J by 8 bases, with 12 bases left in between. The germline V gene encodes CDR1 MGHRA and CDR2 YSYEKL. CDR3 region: CASSQVGPTDEQFF. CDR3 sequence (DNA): TGCGCCAGCAGCCAAGTGGGCCCGACGGATGAGCAGTTCTTC.

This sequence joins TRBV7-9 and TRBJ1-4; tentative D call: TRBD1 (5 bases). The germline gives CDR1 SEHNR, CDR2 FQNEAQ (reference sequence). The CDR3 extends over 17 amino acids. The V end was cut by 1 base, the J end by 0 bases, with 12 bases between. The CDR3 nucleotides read TGTGCCAGCAGCTTAGGTATCCCCAGGGCAACTAATGAAAAACTGTTTTTT. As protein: CASSLGIPRATNEKLFF.

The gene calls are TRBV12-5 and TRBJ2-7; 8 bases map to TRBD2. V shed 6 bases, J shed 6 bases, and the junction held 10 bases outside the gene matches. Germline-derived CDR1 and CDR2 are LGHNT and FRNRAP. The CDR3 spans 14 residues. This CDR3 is CASGRPMAGGEQYF. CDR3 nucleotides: TGTGCTAGTGGCCGGCCAATGGCGGGAGGCGAGCAGTACTTC.

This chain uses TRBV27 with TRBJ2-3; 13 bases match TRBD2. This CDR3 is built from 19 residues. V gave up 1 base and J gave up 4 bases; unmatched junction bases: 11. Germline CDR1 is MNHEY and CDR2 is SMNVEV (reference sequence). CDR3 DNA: TGTGCCAGCAGTTTATGTGGGACTAGCGGGACGGGGGGGGCAGATACGCAGTATTTT. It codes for CASSLCGTSGTGGADTQYF.

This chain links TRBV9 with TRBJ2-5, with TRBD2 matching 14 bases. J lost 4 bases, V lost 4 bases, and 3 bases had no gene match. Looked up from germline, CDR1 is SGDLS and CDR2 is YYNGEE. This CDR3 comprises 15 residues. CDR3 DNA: TGTGCCAGCAGCTCGACTAGCGGGAGGGGAGAGACCCAGTACTTC. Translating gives CASSSTSGRGETQYF.

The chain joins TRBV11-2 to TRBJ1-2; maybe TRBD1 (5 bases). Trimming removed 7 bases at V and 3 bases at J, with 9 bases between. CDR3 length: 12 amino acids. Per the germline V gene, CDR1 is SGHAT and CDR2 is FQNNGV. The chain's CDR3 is CASTGLHYGYTF. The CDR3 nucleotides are TGTGCCAGCACGGGACTACACTATGGCTACACCTTC.

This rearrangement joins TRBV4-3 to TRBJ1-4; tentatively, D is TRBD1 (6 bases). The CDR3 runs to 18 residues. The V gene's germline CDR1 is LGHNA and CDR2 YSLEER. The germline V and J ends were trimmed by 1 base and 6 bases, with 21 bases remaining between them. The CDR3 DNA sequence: TGCGCCAGCAGCCAAGCGTCCCGGACAGACCAAGGGGATGAAAAACTGTTTTTT. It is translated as CASSQASRTDQGDEKLFF.

The CDR3 spells CSVESGDGYGYTF. The CDR3 DNA sequence: TGCAGCGTTGAATCAGGGGACGGCTATGGCTACACCTTC. The chain carries TRBV29-1 and TRBJ1-2, with D possibly being TRBD1 (6 bases). V gave up 2 bases and J gave up 4 bases, with 11 bases separating them. The germline V gene encodes CDR1 SQVTM and CDR2 ANQGSEA. The CDR3 runs 13 residues.

The CDR3: CASSDLGSGEQFF. CDR3 in DNA: TGTGCCAGCAGTGACTTGGGGAGCGGTGAGCAGTTCTTC. This chain uses TRBV6-4 with TRBJ2-1, with a tentative D call TRBD2 (5 bases). Trimming removed 1 base at V and 9 bases at J, with 10 bases between. The CDR3 has 13 amino acids. Germline V lookup: CDR1 MRHNA, CDR2 SNTAGT.

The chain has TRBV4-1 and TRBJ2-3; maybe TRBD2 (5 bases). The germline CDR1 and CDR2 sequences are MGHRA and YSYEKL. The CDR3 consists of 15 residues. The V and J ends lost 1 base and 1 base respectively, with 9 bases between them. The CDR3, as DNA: TGCGCCAGCAGCCAAGGAGCGGACTGCACAGATACGCAGTATTTT. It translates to CASSQGADCTDTQYF.

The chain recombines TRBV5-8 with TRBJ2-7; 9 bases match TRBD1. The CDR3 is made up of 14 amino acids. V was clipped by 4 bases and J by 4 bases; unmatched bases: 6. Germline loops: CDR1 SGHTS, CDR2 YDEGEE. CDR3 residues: CASSPRDREYEQYF. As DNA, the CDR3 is TGTGCCAGCAGCCCGAGGGACAGGGAATACGAGCAGTACTTC.

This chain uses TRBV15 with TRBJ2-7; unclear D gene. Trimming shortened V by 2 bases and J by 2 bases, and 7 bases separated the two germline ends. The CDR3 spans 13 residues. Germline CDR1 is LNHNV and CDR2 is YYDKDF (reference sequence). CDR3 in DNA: TGTGCCACCAGCAGACTAAATCCCTACGAGCAGTACTTC. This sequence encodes CATSRLNPYEQYF.

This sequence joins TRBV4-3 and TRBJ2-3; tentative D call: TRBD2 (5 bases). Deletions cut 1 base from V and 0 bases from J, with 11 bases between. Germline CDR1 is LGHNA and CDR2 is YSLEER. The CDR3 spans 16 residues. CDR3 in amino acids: CASSQGTQRSTDTQYF. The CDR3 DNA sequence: TGCGCCAGCAGCCAAGGCACCCAGCGGAGCACAGATACGCAGTATTTT.